The sequence of this TCR beta chain was determined in a study of blood T cell repertoires in COVID-19. Study information: PBMCs, B-cell-depleted T cells, or T cells provided the cDNA or gDNA that made up the material.

In the study's own analysis: Reference gene primer amplification gave nucleated cell count estimates. Here immunoSEQ multiplex PCR was the method, and the copy in TCRdb shows in-frame clones only, minus some. The DNA was the basis for D and trimming; V, J and clone size are from that table. The sample lists roughly 110,000 clones; about 89% were seen once. The V gene's germline CDR1 is SQVTM and CDR2 ANQGSEA. The CDR3 spans 15 residues. V gene TRBV29-1 combines with J gene TRBJ2-6; tentative D call: TRBD1 (6 bases). The sequenced material came from peripheral blood. This TCR was sampled from a woman aged 25 to 39 with acute or convalescent COVID-19. The CDR3 protein is CNRNPQGCGANVLTF. In nucleotides, the CDR3 is TGCAACAGAAACCCCCAGGGGTGTGGGGCCAACGTCCTGACTTTC.